This T cell receptor (beta chain) appears in the sequencing data of a study of T cell clusters in autoimmune cytopenias. General study points: Functional roles of the in silico T cell clusters still await experimental validation. Primary autoimmune cytopenia patients appeared to lack physiological T cell clusters present in healthy donors.

Multiplex touch-down PCR amplified TRB using TRB-A and TRB-B pools in one tube. TCRdb reprocessed the multiplex PCR reads and keeps a single row for each CDR3 protein, giving no DNA. Recorded for this sample: about 6,100 distinct CDR3 sequences. CDR1 is LGHNA, CDR2 YNFKEQ, per germline. The length of the CDR3 is 15 residues. TRB was amplified from around 250 ng of peripheral blood genomic DNA per sample. To note about this clonotype: Its antigen is not identified.

The sample was also reused in another study, on T cell repertoires in aging, cancer and after chemotherapy. As that report states: Healthy donors lost TCR diversity with age mainly through richness, cancer patients through richness and evenness. Median generation probability rose over the chemotherapy interval in each cancer cohort, suggesting rebound thymic output.

Sequenced: peripheral blood. The V call is TRBV4-2, the J call TRBJ2-7; the TCRdb call, TRBD1, lacks DNA for checking. The receptor was derived from a human donor in good health. The CDR3 region is CASSQGTGVSYEQYF.